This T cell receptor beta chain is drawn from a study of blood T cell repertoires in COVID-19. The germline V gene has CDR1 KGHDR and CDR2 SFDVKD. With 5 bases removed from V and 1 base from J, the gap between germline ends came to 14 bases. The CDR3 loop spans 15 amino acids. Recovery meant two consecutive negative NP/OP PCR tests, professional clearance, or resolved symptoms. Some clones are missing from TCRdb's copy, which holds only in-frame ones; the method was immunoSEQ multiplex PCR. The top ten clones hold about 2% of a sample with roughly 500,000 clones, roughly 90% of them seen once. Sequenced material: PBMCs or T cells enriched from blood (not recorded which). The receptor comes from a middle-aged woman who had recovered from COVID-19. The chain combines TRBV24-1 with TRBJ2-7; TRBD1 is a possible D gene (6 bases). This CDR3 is CATSAGQGSSYEQYF. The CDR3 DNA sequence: TGTGCCACCAGTGCGGGGCAGGGGAGTTCCTACGAGCAGTACTTC.